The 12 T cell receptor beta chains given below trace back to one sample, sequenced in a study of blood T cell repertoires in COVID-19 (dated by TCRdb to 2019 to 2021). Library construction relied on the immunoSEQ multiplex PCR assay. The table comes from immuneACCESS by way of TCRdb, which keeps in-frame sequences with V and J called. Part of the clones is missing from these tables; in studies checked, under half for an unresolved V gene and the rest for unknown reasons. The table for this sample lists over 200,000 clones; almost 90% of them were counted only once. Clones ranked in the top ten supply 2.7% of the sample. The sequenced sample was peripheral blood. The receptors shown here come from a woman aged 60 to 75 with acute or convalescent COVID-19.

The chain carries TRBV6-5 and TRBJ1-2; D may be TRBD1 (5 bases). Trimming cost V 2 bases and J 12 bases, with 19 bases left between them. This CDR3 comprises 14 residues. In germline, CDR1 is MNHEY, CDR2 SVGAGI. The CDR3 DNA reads TGTGCCAGCAGTTACGCATCGTCGGCTGGGGCGCACACCTTC. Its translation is CASSYASSAGAHTF.

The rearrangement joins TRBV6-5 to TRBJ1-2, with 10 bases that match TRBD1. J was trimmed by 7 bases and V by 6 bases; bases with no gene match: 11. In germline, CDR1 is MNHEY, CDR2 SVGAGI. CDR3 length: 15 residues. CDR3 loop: CASSHRDRGWVGYTF. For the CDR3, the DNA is TGTGCCAGCAGCCACCGGGACAGGGGATGGGTTGGCTACACCTTC.

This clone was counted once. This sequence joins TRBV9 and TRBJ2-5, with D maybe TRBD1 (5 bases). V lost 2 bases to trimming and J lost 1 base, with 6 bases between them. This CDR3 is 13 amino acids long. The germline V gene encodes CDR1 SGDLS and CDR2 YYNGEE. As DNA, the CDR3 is TGTGCCAGCAGCGTTGGGGCCCAAGAGACCCAGTACTTC. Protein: CASSVGAQETQYF.

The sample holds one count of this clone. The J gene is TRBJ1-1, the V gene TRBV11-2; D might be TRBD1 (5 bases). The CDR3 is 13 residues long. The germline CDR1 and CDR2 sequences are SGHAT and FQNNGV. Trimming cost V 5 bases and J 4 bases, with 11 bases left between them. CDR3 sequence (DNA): TGTGCCAGCAGCCCCGGGGGGGGCACTGAAGCTTTCTTT. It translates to CASSPGGGTEAFF.

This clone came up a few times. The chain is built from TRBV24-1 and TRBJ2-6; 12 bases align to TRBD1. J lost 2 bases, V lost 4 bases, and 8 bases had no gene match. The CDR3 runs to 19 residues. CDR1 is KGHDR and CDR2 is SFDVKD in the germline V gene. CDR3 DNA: TGTGCCACCAGTGAAGTACCGGGACAGGGGGCCGCTGGGGCCAACGTCCTGACTTTC. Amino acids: CATSEVPGQGAAGANVLTF.

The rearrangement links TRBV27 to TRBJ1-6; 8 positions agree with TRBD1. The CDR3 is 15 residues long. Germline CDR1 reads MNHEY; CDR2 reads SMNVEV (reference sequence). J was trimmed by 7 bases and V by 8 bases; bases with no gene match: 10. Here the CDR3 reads CASGGTGGTNSPLHF. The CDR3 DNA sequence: TGTGCCAGCGGGGGAACAGGGGGAACAAATTCACCCCTCCACTTT.

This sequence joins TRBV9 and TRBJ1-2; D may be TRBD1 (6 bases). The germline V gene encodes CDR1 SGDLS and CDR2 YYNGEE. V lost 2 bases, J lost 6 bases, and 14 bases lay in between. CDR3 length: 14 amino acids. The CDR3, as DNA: TGTGCCAGCAGCGTGATGGGCAGGGGAGATGGCTACACCTTC. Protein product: CASSVMGRGDGYTF.

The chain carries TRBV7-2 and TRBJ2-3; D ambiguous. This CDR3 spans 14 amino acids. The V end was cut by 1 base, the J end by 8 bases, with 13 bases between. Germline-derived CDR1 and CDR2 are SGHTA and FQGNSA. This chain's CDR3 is CASSLEARPGTQYF. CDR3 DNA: TGTGCCAGCAGCTTAGAGGCTAGACCGGGTACGCAGTATTTT.

The CDR3 DNA reads as TGTGCCATCAGCGGGGGATCACTCACAGATACGCAGTATTTT. This encodes CAISGGSLTDTQYF. This chain connects TRBV10-3 to TRBJ2-3; D possibly corresponds to TRBD2 (6 bases). Germline CDR1 ENHRY, CDR2 SYGVKD. Deletions cut 6 bases from V and 2 bases from J, with 12 bases between. The CDR3 covers 14 residues.

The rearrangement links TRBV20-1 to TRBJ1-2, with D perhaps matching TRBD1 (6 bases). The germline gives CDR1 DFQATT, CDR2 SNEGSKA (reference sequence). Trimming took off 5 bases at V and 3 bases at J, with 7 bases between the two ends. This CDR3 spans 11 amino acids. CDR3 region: CSARTDYGYTF. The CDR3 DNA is TGCAGTGCTCGGACAGACTATGGCTACACCTTC.

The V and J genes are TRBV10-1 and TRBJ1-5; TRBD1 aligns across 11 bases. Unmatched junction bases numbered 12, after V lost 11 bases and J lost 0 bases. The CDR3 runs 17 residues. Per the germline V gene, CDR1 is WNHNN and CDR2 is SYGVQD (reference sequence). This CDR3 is CAAHRDRGWNSNQPQHF. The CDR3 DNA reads TGCGCCGCCCACCGGGACAGGGGGTGGAATAGCAATCAGCCCCAGCATTTT.

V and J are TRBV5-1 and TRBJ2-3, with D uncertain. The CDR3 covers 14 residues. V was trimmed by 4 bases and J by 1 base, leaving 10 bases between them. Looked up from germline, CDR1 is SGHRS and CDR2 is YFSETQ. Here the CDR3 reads CASSTSEGTDTQYF. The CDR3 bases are TGCGCCAGCAGCACAAGCGAGGGCACAGATACGCAGTATTTT.